Below are 21 T cell receptor beta chains sequenced from a single sample in a study of beta chain features in type 1 diabetes. Findings and caveats of the study: Among patients with Type 1 diabetes, TCRB CDR3s were moderately but significantly shorter in every one of the four CD4+ subsets.

The antigens these receptors bind are not known. What was sequenced were expressed TCRB transcripts, since all of the isolated RNA had been reverse transcribed. Only in-frame clones appear in the TCRdb table, and some are missing; sequencing was by immunoSEQ multiplex PCR. The sample records around 360,000 clones, roughly 12% being singletons. Input material: naive CD4+ T cells from blood. These receptors were obtained from a young woman with type 1 diabetes.

The table lists this clone with a few counts. The chain uses TRBV11-1 and TRBJ2-1, with 8 bases fitting TRBD2. The CDR3 covers 16 residues. V dropped 5 bases and J dropped 6; count of bases not matched to a gene: 12. The germline V gene has CDR1 SGHAT and CDR2 FQDESV (reference sequence). The CDR3: CASSGPGTSRFNEQFF. CDR3 DNA sequence: TGTGCCAGCAGCGGCCCCGGGACTAGTCGATTCAATGAGCAGTTCTTC.

This clone was detected only a few times. This rearrangement joins TRBV2 to TRBJ1-2; no firm D call. Deletions cut 5 bases from V and 7 bases from J, with 8 bases between. This CDR3 comprises 11 residues. Per germline, CDR1 SNHLY and CDR2 FYNNEI. CDR3 sequence (DNA): TGTGCCAGCAGTCGAGTGTCTGGCTACACCTTC. It yields the protein CASSRVSGYTF.

This clone was detected only a few times. This chain connects TRBV14 to TRBJ2-1, with D hard to call. Germline lookup yields CDR1 SGHDN and CDR2 FVKESK. V dropped 0 bases and J dropped 0 bases, with 12 bases sitting between them. This CDR3 has 17 residues. Here the CDR3 reads CASSQDFTTISYNEQFF. The CDR3 nucleotides read TGTGCCAGCAGCCAAGACTTCACAACTATCTCCTACAATGAGCAGTTCTTC. Based on the CDR3 plus reference TRBV14 and TRBJ2-1, the full variable domain is EAGVTQFPSHSVIEKGQTVTLRCDPISGHDNLYWYRRVMGKEIKFLLHFVKESKQDESGMPNNRFLAERTGGTYSTLKVQPAELEDSGVYFCASSQDFTTISYNEQFFGPGTRLTVL.

This clone has only a few counts. The rearrangement uses TRBV7-8 and TRBJ1-1; D is unresolved. Germline V gene data show CDR1 as SGHVS and CDR2 as FQNEAQ. Deletions cut 5 bases from V and 7 bases from J, with 17 bases between. The CDR3 extends over 14 amino acids. The CDR3: CASSPGEVTVEAFF. The CDR3 bases are TGTGCCAGCAGCCCTGGGGAGGTGACCGTTGAAGCTTTCTTT.

In this sample, this clone turned up a few times. The genes are TRBV30 and TRBJ1-4; 7 bases match TRBD1. There are 13 residues in the CDR3. Germline loops: CDR1 GTSNPN, CDR2 SVGIG (reference sequence). J was trimmed by 10 bases and V by 2 bases; bases with no gene match: 7. CDR3 loop: CAWSRGTERKLFF. Here the CDR3 DNA reads TGTGCCTGGAGTCGTGGGACAGAGAGAAAACTGTTTTTT.

The chain recombines TRBV21-1 with TRBJ2-7; the tabulated D call, TRBD2, remains unverified against the DNA. TRBV21-1 is marked as a pseudogene. CDR3 length: 15 amino acids. The CDR3 sequence: CASRPTAGSTYEQYF. The CDR3 DNA is TGTGCCAGCAGACCTACAGCGGGCTCAACCTACGAGCAGTACTTC.

J is TRBJ2-7 and V is TRBV5-1; a weak D match, TRBD2 (6 bases). Germline V gene sequence: CDR1 SGHRS, CDR2 YFSETQ. The V end was cut by 2 bases, the J end by 7 bases, with 22 bases between. This CDR3 has 16 amino acids. In DNA form, the CDR3 reads TGCGCCAGCAGCTTACCCACGGAGGGTGAATACGATGAGCAGTACTTC. It encodes CASSLPTEGEYDEQYF.

V usage is TRBV5-1 and J usage is TRBJ2-3; TRBD2 agrees at 7 bases. With V trimmed by 4 bases and J by 1 base, 3 bases remained unmatched. The V gene's germline CDR1 is SGHRS and CDR2 YFSETQ. The CDR3 has 14 residues. CDR3 amino acids: CASSATSGTDTQYF. The CDR3 nucleotides are TGCGCCAGCAGCGCAACTAGCGGCACAGATACGCAGTATTTT.

This clone was seen a few times. V and J are TRBV4-2 and TRBJ2-1; possibly TRBD2 for D (6 bases). Trimming took off 2 bases at V and 7 bases at J, with 15 bases between the two ends. The germline gives CDR1 LGHNA, CDR2 YNFKEQ. The CDR3 loop spans 15 amino acids. The CDR3 protein is CASSQKEPGRNEQFF. CDR3 DNA sequence: TGTGCCAGCAGCCAAAAGGAGCCAGGGAGGAATGAGCAGTTCTTC.

V gene TRBV5-1 combines with J gene TRBJ1-2; TRBD1 agrees at 10 bases. Germline loops: CDR1 SGHRS, CDR2 YFSETQ. The CDR3 is 15 residues long. J lost 4 bases, V lost 1 base, and 4 bases had no gene match. CDR3 DNA: TGCGCCAGCAGCTTGAGTAGGGACAGGGGCTATGGCTACACCTTC. Amino acids: CASSLSRDRGYGYTF.

The chain employs TRBV7-2 and TRBJ2-4; TRBD2 matches at 7 bases. The junction had 17 bases not matched to a gene; V was cut back by 5 bases and J by 1 base. This CDR3 is 19 amino acids long. The germline CDR1 and CDR2 sequences are SGHTA and FQGNSA. CDR3 nucleotide sequence: TGTGCCAGCAGCCCAAGCGGGACCTCAAGACGTCTTGCCAAAAACATTCAGTACTTC. Translated, it gives CASSPSGTSRRLAKNIQYF.

The chain couples TRBV29-1 to TRBJ2-1, with TRBD1 matching over 10 bases. Trimming took 7 bases from V and 7 from J; bases not matched to a gene: 4. The germline gives CDR1 SQVTM, CDR2 ANQGSEA. The CDR3 has 12 amino acids. In nucleotides, the CDR3 is TGCAGCGACGGACAGGGGGAAAATGAGCAGTTCTTC. This translates into CSDGQGENEQFF.

The J gene is TRBJ2-7, the V gene TRBV5-1; a weak D match, TRBD1 (5 bases). CDR1 and CDR2 (germline): SGHRS, YFSETQ. V shed 3 bases and J shed 1 base, with 14 bases lying between them. The CDR3 is 15 residues long. The CDR3 coding sequence is TGCGCCAGCAGCTGGGGCCAGTTTGCGTCCTACGAGCAGTACTTC. Its translation is CASSWGQFASYEQYF. The variable domain in full, with the rest retrieved from reference TRBV5-1 and TRBJ2-7, is KAGVTQTPRYLIKTRGQQVTLSCSPISGHRSVSWYQQTPGQGLQFLFEYFSETQRNKGNFPGRFSGRQFSNSRSEMNVSTLELGDSALYLCASSWGQFASYEQYFGPGTRLTVT.

The V gene is TRBV30, the J gene TRBJ2-7; TRBD1 agrees at 7 bases. Germline-derived CDR1 and CDR2 are GTSNPN and SVGIG (reference sequence). The CDR3 is 11 residues long. With 6 bases clipped from V and 3 bases from J, the junction kept 2 bases outside the gene matches. CDR3 nucleotides: TGTGCCTGTGACAGGGTCTACGAGCAGTACTTC. Its protein is CACDRVYEQYF.

The chain uses TRBV7-2 and TRBJ2-1, with 8 bases aligning to TRBD2. Losses at the gene ends were 4 bases for V and 7 bases for J; bases not matched to a gene: 9. Germline V gene sequence: CDR1 SGHTA, CDR2 FQGNSA. This CDR3 has 15 amino acids. The CDR3 sequence: CASSSRLAIRNEQFF. Written as DNA, the CDR3 is TGTGCCAGCAGCTCCAGACTAGCGATCAGGAATGAGCAGTTCTTC.

V is TRBV11-2 and J is TRBJ2-2, with a possible D match to TRBD1 (6 bases). Per germline, CDR1 SGHAT and CDR2 FQNNGV. V lost 6 bases and J lost 10, with 12 bases in between. This CDR3 is 12 amino acids long. The CDR3 reads CASSNQGLELFF. For the CDR3, the DNA is TGTGCCAGCAGTAACCAGGGGCTGGAGCTGTTTTTT.

The genes are TRBV5-1 and TRBJ2-1; 7 bases line up with TRBD1. This CDR3 spans 17 amino acids. Trimming at V came to 5 bases and at J to 0 bases, leaving 11 bases not matched to a gene. CDR1 is SGHRS and CDR2 is YFSETQ in the germline V gene. The CDR3 nucleotides read TGCGCCAGCAGTCAGGGGGTTGGAGTGGGCTCCTACAATGAGCAGTTCTTC. Translated, it gives CASSQGVGVGSYNEQFF. Using reference TRBV5-1 and TRBJ2-1 for the parts outside the CDR3, the full variable domain is KAGVTQTPRYLIKTRGQQVTLSCSPISGHRSVSWYQQTPGQGLQFLFEYFSETQRNKGNFPGRFSGRQFSNSRSEMNVSTLELGDSALYLCASSQGVGVGSYNEQFFGPGTRLTVL.

In its sample, this clone was seen a few times. The J gene is TRBJ1-1, the V gene TRBV30, with D tentatively TRBD1 (6 bases). CDR1 and CDR2 (germline): GTSNPN, SVGIG (reference sequence). V lost 0 bases and J lost 1, with 9 bases in between. This CDR3 spans 14 amino acids. CDR3 nucleotide sequence: TGTGCCTGGAGTGTAGGGGGAACGAACACTGAAGCTTTCTTT. As protein: CAWSVGGTNTEAFF.

This chain joins TRBV7-9 and TRBJ2-1; TRBD2 aligns across 9 bases. The germline V gene has CDR1 SEHNR and CDR2 FQNEAQ (reference sequence). V gave up 8 bases and J gave up 9 bases; unmatched junction bases: 8. The CDR3 runs to 13 residues. CDR3 coding DNA: TGTGCCAGCCGGGGCCTAGCGGGGTTTGAGCAGTTCTTC. Translating it yields CASRGLAGFEQFF.

This clone showed up just a few times. V and J are TRBV13 and TRBJ2-1; unclear D gene. The CDR3 covers 13 residues. V was shortened by 3 bases and J by 0 bases, with 3 bases between the two germline ends. Germline-derived CDR1 and CDR2 are PRHDT and FYEKMQ (reference sequence). This chain's CDR3 is CASSFHSYNEQFF. In nucleotides, the CDR3 is TGTGCCAGCAGCTTCCACTCCTACAATGAGCAGTTCTTC.

There are a few counts of this clone. V is TRBV14 and J is TRBJ2-7, with 13 bases fitting TRBD2. The J segment lost 6 bases and the V segment lost 4 bases, leaving 6 bases of the junction unmatched. The germline gives CDR1 SGHDN, CDR2 FVKESK. The CDR3 has 15 amino acids. The CDR3: CASSPRTSGSSEQYF. The CDR3 nucleotides are TGTGCCAGCAGCCCTAGGACTAGCGGGAGCAGCGAGCAGTACTTC. The full variable domain, rest sourced from reference TRBV14 and TRBJ2-7, is EAGVTQFPSHSVIEKGQTVTLRCDPISGHDNLYWYRRVMGKEIKFLLHFVKESKQDESGMPNNRFLAERTGGTYSTLKVQPAELEDSGVYFCASSPRTSGSSEQYFGPGTRLTVT.